This T cell receptor (beta chain) comes out of a study of cytomegalovirus exposure and HLA in healthy donors. Study-level information: Membership in the Caucasian-associated ancestry cluster was found for about four fifths of nearly 400 genotyped donors.

General study points: A later analysis linked a missense DCLRE1C variant to TCR beta V- and J-gene trimming. The authors later found most CMV-associated TCR beta chains appeared HLA-restricted. There were some public TCRs occurring in many donors, but most TCR sequences were rare.

As to this clone: The antigen remains unidentified.

Primers: 60 Vbeta forward and 13 Jbeta reverse. Assay: immunoSEQ multiplex PCR; the TCRdb copy retains only in-frame clones and omits some. The sample yields 200,000 to 250,000 clones, 77% seen once. This CDR3 has 16 residues. Germline assignment: CDR1 SGHTA and CDR2 FQGTGA. The junction had 7 bases not matched to a gene; V was cut back by 4 bases and J by 5 bases. The V gene is TRBV7-3, the J gene TRBJ2-2, with 10 positions matching TRBD2. The sample was PBMCs. The TCR comes from an older woman in good health and CMV-seropositive. CDR3 nucleotides: TGTGCCAGCAGCTCAAGCGGGGGGGCCGGAACCGGGGAGCTGTTTTTT. Translation gives CASSSSGGAGTGELFF.